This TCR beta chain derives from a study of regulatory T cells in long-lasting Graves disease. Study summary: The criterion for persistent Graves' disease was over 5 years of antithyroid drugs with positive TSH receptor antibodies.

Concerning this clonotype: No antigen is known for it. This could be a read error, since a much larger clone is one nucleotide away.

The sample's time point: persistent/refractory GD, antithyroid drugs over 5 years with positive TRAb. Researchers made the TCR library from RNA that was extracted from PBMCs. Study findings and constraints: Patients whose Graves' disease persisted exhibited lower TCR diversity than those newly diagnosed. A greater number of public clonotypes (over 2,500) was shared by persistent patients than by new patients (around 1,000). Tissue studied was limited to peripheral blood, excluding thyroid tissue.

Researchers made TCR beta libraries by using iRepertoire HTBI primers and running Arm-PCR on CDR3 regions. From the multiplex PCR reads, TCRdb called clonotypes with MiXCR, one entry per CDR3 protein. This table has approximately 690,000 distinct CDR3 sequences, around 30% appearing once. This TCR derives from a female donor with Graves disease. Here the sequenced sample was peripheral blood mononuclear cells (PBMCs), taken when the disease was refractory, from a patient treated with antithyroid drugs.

The CDR3 DNA sequence: TGTGCCTGCAGTGAAGGGACAGGGTGGCGAGCTTTCTTT. Its translation is CACSEGTGWRAFF. The chain combines TRBV6-2 or TRBV6-3 with TRBJ1-1; 9 positions match TRBD1. Per the germline V gene, CDR1 is MNHEY and CDR2 is SVGEGT. The CDR3 totals 13 residues.